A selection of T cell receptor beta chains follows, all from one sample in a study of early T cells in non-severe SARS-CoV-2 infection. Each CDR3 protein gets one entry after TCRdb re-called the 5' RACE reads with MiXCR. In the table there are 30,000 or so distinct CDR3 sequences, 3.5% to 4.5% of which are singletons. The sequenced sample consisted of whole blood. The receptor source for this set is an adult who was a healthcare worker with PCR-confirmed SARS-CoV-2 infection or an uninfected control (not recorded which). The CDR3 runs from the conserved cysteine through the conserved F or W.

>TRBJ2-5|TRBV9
CASSVRWGGSEETQYF
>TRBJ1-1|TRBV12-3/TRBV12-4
CASSPSRSAMNTEAFF
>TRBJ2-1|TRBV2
CASRGKYNEQFF
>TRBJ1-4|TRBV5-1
CASSPTSRGTNEKLFF
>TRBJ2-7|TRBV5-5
CASSLEGIESVYEQYF
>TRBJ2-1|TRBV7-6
CASSFGELKYGGNEQFF
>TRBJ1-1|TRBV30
CAWSEGAGVGTEAFF
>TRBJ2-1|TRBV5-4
CASSPGGLKGNEQFF
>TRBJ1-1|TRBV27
CASSLMGQGASLTEAFF
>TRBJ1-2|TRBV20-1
CSARDRTKGTIYGYTF
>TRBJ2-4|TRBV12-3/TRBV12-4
CASSLASGSKNIQYF
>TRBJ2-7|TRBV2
CASSITSGIGEQYF
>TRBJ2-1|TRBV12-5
CASGPRGTTYNEQFF
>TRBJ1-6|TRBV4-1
CASHDGAISPLHF
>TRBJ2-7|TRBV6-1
CASSDGGQGAYEQYF